One and the same sample provided the 23 T cell receptor beta chains below, sequenced in a study of blood T cell repertoires in COVID-19. Measured with immunoSEQ multiplex PCR; TCRdb has only the in-frame clones, and not every one. The sample contains tens of thousands of clones, 80% to 90% of which appear only once. The material sequenced was peripheral blood. Receptors originate from a woman at least 80 years old with acute or convalescent COVID-19.

The CDR3 is CASSQGWTGQIYGYTF. The CDR3 bases are TGCGCCAGCAGCCAAGGTTGGACAGGGCAAATCTATGGCTACACCTTC. V is TRBV4-1 and J is TRBJ1-2, with 8 bases aligning to TRBD1. The CDR3 totals 16 residues. Germline trimming cut 1 base from V and 4 bases from J; bases unmatched to any gene: 8. CDR1 is MGHRA, CDR2 YSYEKL, per germline.

The V and J genes are TRBV6-5 and TRBJ1-1, with TRBD1 matching over 8 bases. Germline CDR1 and CDR2: MNHEY and SVGAGI. After removal of 6 bases from V and 7 bases from J, the junction contained 7 bases not matched to a gene. This CDR3 is 13 amino acids long. Here the CDR3 DNA reads TGTGCCAGCAGAAGACAGGGGACGGGTGAAGCTTTCTTT. This encodes CASRRQGTGEAFF.

The V and J genes are TRBV3-1 (or the pseudogene TRBV3-2) and TRBJ1-5; TRBD1 agrees at 7 bases. Germline V lookup: CDR1 LGHDT, CDR2 YNNKEL (reference sequence). Trimming cost V 6 bases and J 6 bases; bases outside gene matches: 11. The CDR3 loop spans 15 amino acids. CDR3 amino acids: CASSTNRGSGQPQHF. CDR3 in DNA: TGTGCCAGCAGTACAAACAGGGGATCTGGTCAGCCCCAGCATTTT.

The table lists this clone with many counts. The rearrangement links TRBV7-9 to TRBJ1-1; 7 bases map to TRBD1. The germline CDR1 and CDR2 sequences are SEHNR and FQNEAQ (reference sequence). V gave up 3 bases and J gave up 1 base; unmatched junction bases: 11. This CDR3 region has 17 residues. The CDR3 region is CASSFADPGGPNTEAFF. For the CDR3, the DNA is TGTGCCAGCAGCTTTGCGGACCCAGGGGGACCGAACACTGAAGCTTTCTTT.

The J gene is TRBJ1-6, the V gene TRBV6-5; perhaps TRBD1 as D (5 bases). CDR3 length equals 15 residues. Germline-derived CDR1 and CDR2 are MNHEY and SVGAGI. V lost 7 bases to trimming and J lost 2 bases, with 12 bases between them. CDR3 DNA sequence: TGTGCCAGCAATCAAGGGGTAACCTATAATTCACCCCTCCACTTT. Translated: CASNQGVTYNSPLHF.

This chain uses TRBV6-5 with TRBJ1-1; no clear D gene. Germline lookup yields CDR1 MNHEY and CDR2 SVGAGI. V shed 1 base and J shed 5 bases, with 11 bases lying between them. This CDR3 is built from 14 residues. The CDR3 sequence: CASSYYWGDTEAFF. The DNA for the CDR3 is TGTGCCAGCAGTTACTATTGGGGAGATACTGAAGCTTTCTTT.

This clone has more than one count but fewer than ten. The chain couples TRBV13 to TRBJ1-3; D gene uncertain. Germline assignment: CDR1 PRHDT and CDR2 FYEKMQ (reference sequence). The CDR3 has 16 residues. With 0 bases removed from V and 0 bases from J, the gap between germline ends came to 9 bases. CDR3 region: CASSLGRLSSGNTIYF. Written as DNA, the CDR3 is TGTGCCAGCAGCTTAGGTCGACTTAGCTCTGGAAACACCATATATTTT.

The chain recombines TRBV7-2 with TRBJ2-4; 7 bases match TRBD1. The germline V gene has CDR1 SGHTA and CDR2 FQGNSA. CDR3 size: 15 residues. Germline trimming cut 5 bases from V and 3 bases from J; bases unmatched to any gene: 7. In nucleotides, the CDR3 is TGTGCCAGCAGCGCCCGGGACAGCTACAAAAACATTCAGTACTTC. Its translation is CASSARDSYKNIQYF.

The chain is built from TRBV27 and TRBJ1-2; tentatively, D is TRBD1 (6 bases). The CDR3 runs to 14 residues. V was trimmed by 7 bases and J by 8 bases, leaving 20 bases between them. Germline V gives CDR1 MNHEY, CDR2 SMNVEV (reference sequence). CDR3: CASKPDSSLEGYTF. The CDR3 nucleotides read TGTGCCAGCAAACCGGACAGTTCTCTGGAGGGCTACACCTTC.

The chain couples TRBV10-1 to TRBJ2-3; 7 bases are shared with TRBD1. The V gene's germline CDR1 is WNHNN and CDR2 SYGVQD (reference sequence). The CDR3 is 14 amino acids. V lost 3 bases to trimming and J lost 6 bases; unmatched junction nucleotides: 6. As DNA, the CDR3 is TGCGCCAGCAGTGAAAGAGGGGGCTGGGATACGCAGTATTTT. Translated: CASSERGGWDTQYF.

The sample holds a few counts of this clone. This sequence joins TRBV27 and TRBJ1-6, with 10 bases identical to TRBD1. This CDR3 spans 15 amino acids. Germline CDR1 and CDR2: MNHEY and SMNVEV (reference sequence). J lost 7 bases, V lost 1 base, and 1 base had no gene match. The chain's CDR3 is CASSLLGQGNSPLHF. The CDR3 DNA follows: TGTGCCAGCAGTTTATTGGGACAGGGGAATTCACCCCTCCACTTT.

V gene TRBV6-5 combines with J gene TRBJ2-7; D may be TRBD1 (5 bases). The germline V gene encodes CDR1 MNHEY and CDR2 SVGAGI. The CDR3 covers 14 residues. Trimming took off 5 bases at V and 0 bases at J, with 11 bases between the two ends. The CDR3 sequence: CASSLQASSYEQYF. The CDR3 DNA reads as TGTGCCAGCAGTCTACAGGCGAGCTCCTACGAGCAGTACTTC.

This chain joins TRBV2 and TRBJ2-5, with 7 nucleotides matching TRBD2. The V gene end was trimmed by 5 bases and the J gene end by 2 bases; junction bases not matched to a gene: 5. Germline V lookup: CDR1 SNHLY, CDR2 FYNNEI. This CDR3 is built from 14 residues. CDR3 region: CASSRTSAQETQYF. The CDR3 region has the DNA TGTGCCAGCAGTAGGACTAGTGCTCAAGAGACCCAGTACTTC.

The rearrangement uses TRBV3-1 (or the pseudogene TRBV3-2) and TRBJ2-1; 10 bases line up with TRBD2. The CDR3 runs to 16 residues. CDR1 is LGHDT and CDR2 is YNNKEL in the germline V gene (reference sequence). V was clipped by 7 bases and J by 8 bases; unmatched bases: 14. As DNA, the CDR3 is TGTGCCAGCACCGTTGGACTAGCGGTTGAGCGCGATGAGCAGTTCTTC. Amino acid sequence: CASTVGLAVERDEQFF.

The chain is built from TRBV19 and TRBJ1-1; D may be TRBD1 (5 bases). CDR3 size: 14 residues. Germline V gene data show CDR1 as LNHDA and CDR2 as SQIVND (reference sequence). Trimming took off 7 bases at V and 4 bases at J, with 16 bases between the two ends. CDR3 sequence (DNA): TGTGCCAGTAATGGACACGGGCGGATCACTGAAGCTTTCTTT. As protein: CASNGHGRITEAFF.

The chain links TRBV19 to TRBJ1-5; TRBD1 might be the D (5 bases). Germline lookup yields CDR1 LNHDA and CDR2 SQIVND (reference sequence). The CDR3 sequence is 15 residues long. Deletions cut 6 bases from V and 2 bases from J, with 14 bases between. Here the CDR3 reads CASSPGRGGNQPQHF. Written as DNA, the CDR3 is TGTGCCAGTAGCCCCGGGAGGGGAGGCAATCAGCCCCAGCATTTT.

The chain couples TRBV19 to TRBJ2-7, with 10 bases that match TRBD1. The junction had 4 bases not matched to a gene; V was cut back by 5 bases and J by 3 bases. This CDR3 region has 14 residues. Germline-derived CDR1 and CDR2 are LNHDA and SQIVND (reference sequence). This CDR3 reads CASSSRTGGYEQYF. The CDR3 DNA reads TGTGCCAGTAGTTCTCGGACAGGGGGCTACGAGCAGTACTTC.

The chain has TRBV19 and TRBJ1-2, with D maybe TRBD1 (6 bases). Germline-derived CDR1 and CDR2 are LNHDA and SQIVND (reference sequence). This CDR3 is 15 amino acids long. V lost 7 bases to trimming and J lost 8 bases, with 23 bases between them. In DNA, the CDR3 is TGTGCCAGTACCCTTCCCGGACAGCCGCGCCAGGGCTACACCTTC. This gives the protein CASTLPGQPRQGYTF.

CDR3 sequence (DNA): TGTGCCAGCAGCGCCAAACGCCGAGGCACCGGGGAGCTGTTTTTT. The encoded protein is CASSAKRRGTGELFF. The V call is TRBV9, the J call TRBJ2-2; D unclear. The CDR3 is made up of 15 amino acids. The V gene lost 3 bases and the J gene lost 4 bases, with 13 bases spanning the gap. Germline-derived CDR1 and CDR2 are SGDLS and YYNGEE. Supplemented by reference TRBV9 and TRBJ2-2, the full variable domain reads DSGVTQTPKHLITATGQRVTLRCSPRSGDLSVYWYQQSLDQGLQFLIQYYNGEERAKGNILERFSAQQFPDLHSELNLSSLELGDSALYFCASSAKRRGTGELFFGEGSRLTVL.

This clone was detected only once. V is TRBV19 and J is TRBJ2-1, with D uncertain. CDR1 and CDR2 from the germline V gene are LNHDA and SQIVND (reference sequence). CDR3 length equals 14 residues. Deletions cut 5 bases from V and 6 bases from J, with 14 bases between. This chain's CDR3 is CASSPFSSINEQFF. As DNA, the CDR3 is TGTGCCAGTAGTCCCTTCTCGAGCATCAATGAGCAGTTCTTC.

V gene TRBV6-6 combines with J gene TRBJ1-2; the D is unclear. This CDR3 has 17 amino acids. V was cut by 5 bases and J by 0 bases, with 19 bases left in between. Germline values: CDR1 MNHNY, CDR2 SVGAGI (reference sequence). CDR3 DNA sequence: TGTGCCAGCAGTCAGACCTTCGCCAAGACTACTAACTATGGCTACACCTTC. This encodes CASSQTFAKTTNYGYTF.

This clone appeared a single time. The chain has TRBV15 and TRBJ1-5, with 7 bases matching TRBD1. The CDR3 is 14 amino acids. V shed 5 bases, J shed 5 bases, and the junction held 6 bases outside the gene matches. From germline, CDR1 is LNHNV and CDR2 YYDKDF (reference sequence). The CDR3 reads CATSVDRADQPQHF. The DNA for the CDR3 is TGTGCCACCAGCGTCGACAGGGCGGATCAGCCCCAGCATTTT.

The chain carries TRBV19 and TRBJ2-3, with D perhaps matching TRBD2 (6 bases). The germline V gene has CDR1 LNHDA and CDR2 SQIVND (reference sequence). The CDR3 is made up of 16 amino acids. Trimming stripped 6 bases from V and 0 bases from J, with 16 bases between. The CDR3 bases are TGTGCCAGTAGAAAAAACGGCGGGGTGAGCACAGATACGCAGTATTTT. Its protein product is CASRKNGGVSTDTQYF.